These T cell receptor beta chains were read from a single sample in a study of OX40 agonist ivuxolimab in advanced cancers. The protocol was immunoSEQ multiplex PCR, while the TCRdb copy is restricted to in-frame clones and leaves out a portion. This sample has more than 50,000 clones; 85% occur once, and the top ten carry 4%. Sequencing used CD4+ or CD8+ T cells sorted from blood, obtained in a trial of the OX40 agonist ivuxolimab. These receptors all come from an adult with an advanced solid tumor such as melanoma, head and neck, liver or kidney cancer. CDR3s include the opening cysteine and the closing phenylalanine or tryptophan. D genes are given only for firm matches. The size field is filled for only some rows; it gives once, few, many or a size class.

>NA|TRBV11-3|NA|TRBJ2-1
CASSPRQQEQFF
TGTGCCAGCAGCCCTCGACAGCAAGAGCAGTTCTTC
>NA|TRBV27|NA|TRBJ2-7
CASSYPGDQRQYF
TGTGCCAGCAGTTATCCAGGGGATCAGAGGCAGTACTTC
>NA|TRBV6-6|NA|TRBJ2-1
CASSYNGNEQFF
TGTGCCAGCAGTTACAACGGCAATGAGCAGTTCTTC
>NA|TRBV7-9|TRBD1|TRBJ2-7
CASSPGTGVYEQYF
TGTGCCAGCAGCCCCGGGACAGGGGTGTACGAGCAGTACTTC
>NA|TRBV19|NA|TRBJ2-7
CASSNGYEQYF
TGTGCCAGTAGTAACGGGTACGAGCAGTACTTC
>NA|TRBV28|NA|TRBJ2-3
CASSSLNTQYF
TGTGCCAGCAGTTCTCTAAATACGCAGTATTTT
>NA|TRBV4-1|NA|TRBJ2-7
CASSLASGQSYEQYF
TGCGCCAGCAGCCTCGCCTCTGGGCAGAGCTACGAGCAGTACTTC
>many|TRBV30|NA|TRBJ1-4
CAWGGGNEKLFF
TGTGCCTGGGGGGGTGGGAACGAAAAACTGTTTTTT
>NA|TRBV6-1|NA|TRBJ1-5
CASSEWVLSNQPQHF
TGTGCCAGCAGTGAATGGGTCCTGAGCAATCAGCCCCAGCATTTT
>NA|TRBV6-1|NA|TRBJ1-5
CASSEAIREYSNQPQHF
TGTGCCAGCAGTGAAGCAATACGGGAGTATAGCAATCAGCCCCAGCATTTT
>once|TRBV7-2|TRBD1|TRBJ1-2
CASSGGQGTNYGYTF
TGTGCCAGCAGCGGTGGACAGGGCACTAACTATGGCTACACCTTC
>NA|TRBV27|NA|TRBJ1-1
CASSPPTANTEAFF
TGTGCCAGCAGTCCCCCGACAGCGAACACTGAAGCTTTCTTT
>NA|TRBV5-5|NA|TRBJ2-4
CASSWKWGLAKNIQYF
TGTGCCAGCAGCTGGAAGTGGGGGCTAGCCAAAAACATTCAGTACTTC
>NA|TRBV19|NA|TRBJ1-1
CASSIGQTNTEAFF
TGTGCCAGTAGTATAGGTCAGACGAACACTGAAGCTTTCTTT
>NA|TRBV28|NA|TRBJ1-5
CASSFMGYSNQPQHF
TGTGCCAGCAGTTTCATGGGCTATAGCAATCAGCCCCAGCATTTT
>NA|TRBV7-3|TRBD2|TRBJ2-1
CASSLMARRGGDEQFF
TGTGCCAGCAGCTTAATGGCCCGGCGGGGGGGCGATGAGCAGTTCTTC
>NA|TRBV19|NA|TRBJ2-3
CASSMGGRNTDTQYF
TGTGCCAGTAGTATGGGGGGAAGAAACACAGATACGCAGTATTTT
>NA|TRBV18|NA|TRBJ2-5
CASSPNRVLETQYF
TGTGCCAGCTCACCAAACAGGGTACTGGAGACCCAGTACTTC
>NA|TRBV5-6|TRBD1|TRBJ2-5
CASSTGQGGGETQYF
TGTGCCAGCAGCACCGGACAGGGCGGTGGGGAGACCCAGTACTTC
>few|TRBV25-1|TRBD2|TRBJ2-3
CASSPVVAGVGDTQYF
TGTGCCAGCAGCCCCGTGGTAGCGGGAGTCGGTGATACGCAGTATTTT
>NA|TRBV28|TRBD1|TRBJ1-5
CASSFRDRGGNQPQHF
TGTGCCAGCAGTTTCCGGGACAGGGGTGGCAATCAGCCCCAGCATTTT
>NA|TRBV7-9|NA|TRBJ1-2
CASSLGIANYGYTF
TGTGCCAGCAGCTTAGGGATAGCTAACTATGGCTACACCTTC
>NA|TRBV4-1|NA|TRBJ2-2
CASSRGPSENTGELFF
TGCGCCAGCAGCCGAGGCCCTAGCGAGAACACCGGGGAGCTGTTTTTT
>NA|TRBV30|NA|TRBJ2-1
CALTVVGYNEQFF
TGTGCCTTGACGGTGGTCGGATACAATGAGCAGTTCTTC
>NA|TRBV28|NA|TRBJ2-4
CASSLRGQKNIQYF
TGTGCCAGCAGTTTACGCGGGCAGAAAAACATTCAGTACTTC
>NA|TRBV18|NA|TRBJ2-7
CASSPPSQHSYEQYF
TGTGCCAGCTCACCACCGTCTCAGCATAGCTACGAGCAGTACTTC
>NA|TRBV6-5|TRBD2|TRBJ2-2
CASSSPRGTGELFF
TGTGCCAGCAGTTCCCCGCGGGGGACCGGGGAGCTGTTTTTT
>once|TRBV18|TRBD1|TRBJ1-5
CASSPGTGYSNQPQHF
TGTGCCAGCTCACCAGGGACAGGGTATAGCAATCAGCCCCAGCATTTT
>NA|TRBV6-1|NA|TRBJ1-4
CASSGDPRDNQLFF
TGTGCCAGCAGTGGGGACCCCCGGGACAATCAACTGTTTTTT
>NA|TRBV19|TRBD1|TRBJ1-4
CASSISPGTVDEKLFF
TGTGCCAGTAGTATATCTCCCGGGACAGTCGATGAAAAACTGTTTTTT
>NA|TRBV10-3|TRBD2|TRBJ2-4
CAIGGLADIQYF
TGTGCCATCGGGGGACTAGCAGATATTCAGTACTTC
>NA|TRBV6-1|NA|TRBJ2-7
CASSSRDSYEQYF
TGTGCCAGCAGCTCCCGGGATTCCTACGAGCAGTACTTC
>NA|TRBV19|NA|TRBJ1-5
CASRTGHKDQPQHF
TGTGCCAGTAGGACGGGACACAAAGATCAGCCCCAGCATTTT
>NA|TRBV9|NA|TRBJ2-7
CASSGGGLTTYEQYF
TGTGCCAGCAGCGGAGGTGGCTTAACAACCTACGAGCAGTACTTC
>NA|TRBV19|TRBD1|TRBJ1-1
CASSLGTGGARTEAFF
TGTGCCAGCTCTTTGGGGACAGGGGGCGCGCGCACTGAAGCTTTCTTT
>NA|TRBV6-5|NA|TRBJ2-3
CASRTGGTDTQYF
TGTGCCAGCAGAACGGGGGGCACAGATACGCAGTATTTT
>NA|TRBV6-1|NA|TRBJ1-1
CASRTTGRDTEAFF
TGTGCCAGCAGAACGACAGGCAGGGACACTGAAGCTTTCTTT
>NA|TRBV6-1|NA|TRBJ2-5
CASNRGSEETQYF
TGTGCCAGCAATAGAGGCAGCGAAGAGACCCAGTACTTC
>NA|TRBV9|NA|TRBJ2-2
CASSEGSTGELFF
TGTGCCAGCAGCGAGGGCTCCACCGGGGAGCTGTTTTTT
>NA|TRBV7-7|NA|TRBJ2-5
CASSLSRGLETQYF
TGTGCTAGCAGCTTAAGTAGGGGATTGGAGACCCAGTACTTC